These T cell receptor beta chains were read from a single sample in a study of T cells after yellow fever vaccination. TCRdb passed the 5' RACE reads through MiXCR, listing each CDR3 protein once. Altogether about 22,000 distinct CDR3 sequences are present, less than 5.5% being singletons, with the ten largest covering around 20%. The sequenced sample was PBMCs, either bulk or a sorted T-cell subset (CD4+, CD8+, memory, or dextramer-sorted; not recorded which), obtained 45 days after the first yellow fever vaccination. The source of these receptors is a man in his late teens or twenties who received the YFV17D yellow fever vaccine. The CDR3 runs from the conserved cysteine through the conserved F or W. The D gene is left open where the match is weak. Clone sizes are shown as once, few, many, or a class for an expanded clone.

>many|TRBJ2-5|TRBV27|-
TGTGCCAGCAGTTCCCCGGCGAGCCTAGAGACCCAGTACTTC
CASSSPASLETQYF
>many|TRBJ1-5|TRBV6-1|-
TGTGCCAGCAGCAGGGCATGGTATCAGCCCCAGCATTTT
CASSRAWYQPQHF
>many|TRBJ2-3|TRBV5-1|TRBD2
TGCGCCAGCAGCTTGGCCGCCGGGGGGGGTAGCACAGATACGCAGTATTTT
CASSLAAGGGSTDTQYF
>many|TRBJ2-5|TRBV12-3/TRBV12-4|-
TGTGCCAGTGGGACCCGGGAGACCCAGTACTTC
CASGTRETQYF
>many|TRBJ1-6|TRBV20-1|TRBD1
TGCAGTGCTAGAGATGACAGGGAGGCTTCACCCCTCCACTTT
CSARDDREASPLHF
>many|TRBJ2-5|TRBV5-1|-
TGCGCCAGCAGCTTGGATGACAGAGCCTACCAAGAGACCCAGTACTTC
CASSLDDRAYQETQYF
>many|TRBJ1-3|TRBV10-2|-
TGCGCCAGCAGGCCCCAGGGAATCGGAAACACCATATATTTT
CASRPQGIGNTIYF
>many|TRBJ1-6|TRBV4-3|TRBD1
TGCGCCAGCAGCCAAGAGCTGGGGACAGGGAATTCACCCCTCCACTTT
CASSQELGTGNSPLHF
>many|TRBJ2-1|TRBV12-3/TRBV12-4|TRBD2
TGTGCCAGAACTAGCGGGGGGGCTAATGAGCAGTTCTTC
CARTSGGANEQFF
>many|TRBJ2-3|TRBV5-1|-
TGCGCCAGCAGCTCTGGGGGCAAGACAGATACGCAGTATTTT
CASSSGGKTDTQYF
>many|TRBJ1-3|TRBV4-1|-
TGCGCCAGCAGCCAAGTTGAGGGGTTTGGAAACACCATATATTTT
CASSQVEGFGNTIYF
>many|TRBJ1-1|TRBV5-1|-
TGCGCCAGCAGCTTGGATGGCTCGGAGTACACTGAAGCTTTCTTT
CASSLDGSEYTEAFF
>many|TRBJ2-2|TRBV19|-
TGTGCCAGTAGAGTCCTTGGAGACCCGCGTCACGGGGAGCTGTTTTTT
CASRVLGDPRHGELFF
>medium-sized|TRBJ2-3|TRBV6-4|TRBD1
TGTGCCAGCAGCCCTGGACAGGCAACAGATACGCAGTATTTT
CASSPGQATDTQYF
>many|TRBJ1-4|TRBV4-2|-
TGTGCCAGCAGCCAAGATCCGACCTCTCTCGAAAAACTGTTTTTT
CASSQDPTSLEKLFF
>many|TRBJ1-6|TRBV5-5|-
TGTGCCAGCAGCTTGGGCCACGTCTCCCGTGGATATAATTCACCCCTCCACTTT
CASSLGHVSRGYNSPLHF
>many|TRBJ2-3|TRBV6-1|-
TGTGCCAGCAGTGAAGCGGGCCCGCCCCAGTATTTT
CASSEAGPPQYF
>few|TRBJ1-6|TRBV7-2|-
TGTGCCAGCAGCCCCACACCTACCAATTCACCCCTCCACTTT
CASSPTPTNSPLHF
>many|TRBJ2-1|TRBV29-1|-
TGCAGCGTTGCTAGTCCTTGGGATGAGCAGTTCTTC
CSVASPWDEQFF
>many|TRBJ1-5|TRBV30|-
TGTGCCTGGAGTGTAGCCAGCAATCAGCCCCAGCATTTT
CAWSVASNQPQHF
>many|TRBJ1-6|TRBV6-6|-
TGTGCCAGCAGTCCAACAGGTACCCTCCACTTT
CASSPTGTLHF
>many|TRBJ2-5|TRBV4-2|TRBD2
TGTGCCAGCAGCCAAGATAGCGGGGGGGCCGAGACCCAGTACTTC
CASSQDSGGAETQYF
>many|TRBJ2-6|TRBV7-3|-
TGTGCCAGCAGCCCTTTTTCCGGGACAAGTACGGCCAACGTCCTGACTTTC
CASSPFSGTSTANVLTF
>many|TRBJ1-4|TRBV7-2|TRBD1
TGTGCCAGCAGCCCCCCGGGGACAGGGGTGGGAAAACTGTTTTTT
CASSPPGTGVGKLFF
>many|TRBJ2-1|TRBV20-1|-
TGCAGTGCACCAATGCCTAGTGACTCCTACAATGAGCAGTTCTTC
CSAPMPSDSYNEQFF
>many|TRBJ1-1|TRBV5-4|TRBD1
TGTGCCAGCAGCTTGTGGCAGGGGGGGAACACTGAAGCTTTCTTT
CASSLWQGGNTEAFF
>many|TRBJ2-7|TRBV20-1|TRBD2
TGCAGTGCTAGAGATGTACTAGCGGGGATGTCCTACGAGCAGTACTTC
CSARDVLAGMSYEQYF
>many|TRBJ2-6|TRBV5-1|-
TGCGCCAGCAGCTTGGACGAATCTGGGGCCAACGTCCTGACTTTC
CASSLDESGANVLTF
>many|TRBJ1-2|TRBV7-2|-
TGTGCCAGCAGCTCCGAACAGACGGACTATGGCTACACCTTC
CASSSEQTDYGYTF
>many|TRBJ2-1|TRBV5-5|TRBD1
TGTGCCAGCGCCGACAGGGTTGGGAATGAGCAGTTCTTC
CASADRVGNEQFF
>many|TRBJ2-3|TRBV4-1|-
TGCGCCAGCAGCCAAGATGGAGGGGGAGGAGATACGCAGTATTTT
CASSQDGGGGDTQYF
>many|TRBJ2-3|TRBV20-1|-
TGCAGTGCGCGTGGGGGGGGCGCGGGTTATACGCAGTATTTT
CSARGGGAGYTQYF
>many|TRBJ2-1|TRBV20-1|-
TGCAGTGCTGCGCGAGCCAATGAGCAGTTCTTC
CSAARANEQFF
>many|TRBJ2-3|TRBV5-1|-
TGCGCCAGCAGCTCCGGGGGCCGAGCTGTCGATACGCAGTATTTT
CASSSGGRAVDTQYF
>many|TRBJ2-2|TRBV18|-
TGTGCCAGCTCACCATCATCGACAGCGTGGATCGGGGAGCTGTTTTTT
CASSPSSTAWIGELFF
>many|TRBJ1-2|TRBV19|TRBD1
TGTGCCAGTAGGAGGACAGGGTGGTATGGCTACACCTTC
CASRRTGWYGYTF
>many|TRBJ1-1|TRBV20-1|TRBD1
TGCAGTGCTAGTCCGGGACAGTCGGACACTGAAGCTTTCTTT
CSASPGQSDTEAFF
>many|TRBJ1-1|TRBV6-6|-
TGTGCCAGCAGTTACGTGGGGGGAAAGACTGAAGCTTTCTTT
CASSYVGGKTEAFF
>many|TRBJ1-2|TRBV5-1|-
TGCGCCAGCAACCAGGGAGACAATTCTAACTATGGCTACACCTTC
CASNQGDNSNYGYTF
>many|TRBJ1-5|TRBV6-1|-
TGTGCCAGCAGTGACAGTAATAGCAATCAGCCCCAGCATTTT
CASSDSNSNQPQHF
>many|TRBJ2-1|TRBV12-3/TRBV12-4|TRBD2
TGTGCCAGCAGAAACACTGGGGGAGGGGACTACAATGAGCAGTTCTTC
CASRNTGGGDYNEQFF
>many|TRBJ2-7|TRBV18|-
TGTGCCAGCTCACCTAAGTCGGCCTACGAGCAGTACTTC
CASSPKSAYEQYF
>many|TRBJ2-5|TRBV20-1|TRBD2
TGCAGTGCTCCGCGGGGGGCCAGGCAAGAGACCCAGTACTTC
CSAPRGARQETQYF
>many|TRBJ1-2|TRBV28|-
TGTGCCAGCAGTTCCAGCCCCTATGGCTACACCTTC
CASSSSPYGYTF
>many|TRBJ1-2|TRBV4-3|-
TGCGCCAGCAGCTTCCGCCGGGAGGATGGCTACACCTTC
CASSFRREDGYTF